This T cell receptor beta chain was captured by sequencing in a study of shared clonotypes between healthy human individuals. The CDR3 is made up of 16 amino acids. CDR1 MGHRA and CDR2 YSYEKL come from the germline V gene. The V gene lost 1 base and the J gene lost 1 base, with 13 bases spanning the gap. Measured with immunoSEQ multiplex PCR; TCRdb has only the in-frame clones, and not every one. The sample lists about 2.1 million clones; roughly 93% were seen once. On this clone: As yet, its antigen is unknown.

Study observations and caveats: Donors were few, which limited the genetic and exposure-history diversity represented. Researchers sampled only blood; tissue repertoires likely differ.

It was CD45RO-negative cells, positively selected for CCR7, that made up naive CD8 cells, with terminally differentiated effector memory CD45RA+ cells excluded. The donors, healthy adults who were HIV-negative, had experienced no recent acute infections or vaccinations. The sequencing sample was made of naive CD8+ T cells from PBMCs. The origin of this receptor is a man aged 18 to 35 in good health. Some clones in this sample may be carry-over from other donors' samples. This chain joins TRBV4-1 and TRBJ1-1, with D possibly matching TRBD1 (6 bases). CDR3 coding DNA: TGCGCCAGCAGCCAAGTCCGGGGGCCGACGAACACTGAAGCTTTCTTT. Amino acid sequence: CASSQVRGPTNTEAFF.